A selection of T cell receptor beta chains follows, all from one sample in a study of cytomegalovirus exposure and HLA in healthy donors. The data were produced by immunoSEQ multiplex PCR, yet TCRdb's version contains in-frame clones alone and is incomplete. The table records some 110,000 clones, 65% to 90% of them present only once. Sequencing input: PBMCs. All receptors come from a woman aged 25 to 39 in good health and CMV-seronegative. The CDR3 runs from the conserved cysteine through the conserved F or W. A D gene is named only where the DNA matches it firmly. Clone size is not always given. Where it is, it says once, few, many or a class for expanded clones.

j_call: TRBJ2-3; v_call: TRBV5-6; d_call: NA; clone_size: NA; cdr3_aa: CASSSPGLSTDTQYF; cdr3_nt: TGTGCCAGCAGCTCACCGGGTCTTAGCACAGATACGCAGTATTTT
j_call: TRBJ1-5; v_call: TRBV5-1; d_call: NA; clone_size: few; cdr3_aa: CASSQDRASNQPQHF; cdr3_nt: TGCGCCAGCAGTCAGGACAGAGCAAGCAATCAGCCCCAGCATTTT
j_call: TRBJ2-5; v_call: TRBV7-2; d_call: TRBD2; clone_size: NA; cdr3_aa: CASSALAGRQETQYF; cdr3_nt: TGTGCCAGCAGCGCACTAGCGGGACGGCAAGAGACCCAGTACTTC
j_call: TRBJ2-3; v_call: TRBV5-4; d_call: TRBD2; clone_size: few; cdr3_aa: CASSLAAGGTDTQYF; cdr3_nt: TGTGCCAGCAGCTTGGCAGCGGGAGGGACAGATACGCAGTATTTT
j_call: TRBJ2-7; v_call: TRBV5-1; d_call: TRBD1; clone_size: NA; cdr3_aa: CASKNDRGPYEQYF; cdr3_nt: TGCGCCAGCAAAAACGACAGGGGGCCCTACGAGCAGTACTTC
j_call: TRBJ2-7; v_call: TRBV7-9; d_call: NA; clone_size: NA; cdr3_aa: CSSSLPQGAGEQYF; cdr3_nt: TGTTCCAGCAGCTTACCCCAGGGAGCGGGTGAGCAGTACTTC
j_call: TRBJ2-1; v_call: TRBV25-1; d_call: TRBD2; clone_size: NA; cdr3_aa: CASSDFQREGNEQFF; cdr3_nt: TGTGCCAGCAGTGACTTCCAGCGGGAGGGCAATGAGCAGTTCTTC
j_call: TRBJ1-2; v_call: TRBV28; d_call: NA; clone_size: NA; cdr3_aa: CASSSTGFHAF; cdr3_nt: TGTGCCAGCAGTTCAACAGGCTTCCACGCCTTC
j_call: TRBJ2-5; v_call: TRBV27; d_call: TRBD2; clone_size: NA; cdr3_aa: CASSFPFKIAGPQETQYF; cdr3_nt: TGTGCCAGCAGTTTCCCCTTCAAAATAGCGGGGCCACAAGAGACCCAGTACTTC
j_call: TRBJ1-1; v_call: TRBV30; d_call: NA; clone_size: NA; cdr3_aa: CAWSARAYTEAFF; cdr3_nt: TGTGCCTGGTCAGCGAGGGCCTATACTGAAGCTTTCTTT
j_call: TRBJ1-4; v_call: TRBV19; d_call: TRBD1; clone_size: NA; cdr3_aa: CASSILQGAATNEKLFF; cdr3_nt: TGTGCCAGTAGTATATTACAGGGGGCCGCAACTAATGAAAAACTGTTTTTT
j_call: TRBJ1-4; v_call: TRBV25-1; d_call: NA; clone_size: NA; cdr3_aa: CASTPDRRNEKLFF; cdr3_nt: TGTGCCAGCACCCCGGACAGAAGAAATGAAAAACTGTTTTTT
j_call: TRBJ2-3; v_call: TRBV6-5; d_call: TRBD1; clone_size: NA; cdr3_aa: CASSLRQGGTDTQYF; cdr3_nt: TGTGCCAGCAGCCTCCGACAGGGGGGCACAGATACGCAGTATTTT
j_call: TRBJ1-1; v_call: TRBV11-3; d_call: NA; clone_size: NA; cdr3_aa: CASSLDDSSAAFF; cdr3_nt: TGTGCCAGCAGCTTAGACGATTCTAGTGCAGCTTTCTTT
j_call: TRBJ2-2; v_call: TRBV5-5; d_call: NA; clone_size: NA; cdr3_aa: CASSLARNTGELFF; cdr3_nt: TGTGCCAGCAGCTTGGCGAGGAACACCGGGGAGCTGTTTTTT